Included here is one T cell receptor (beta chain) sequence, with context. The sample belongs to a study of blood T cell repertoires in COVID-19. For the study at large: The samples span acute and convalescent COVID-19 from the United States, Italy and Spain. T cells, B-cell-depleted T cells, or PBMCs supplied cDNA or gDNA.

CDR1 is LNHNV and CDR2 is YYDKDF in the germline V gene (reference sequence). There are 14 residues in the CDR3. V lost 0 bases to trimming and J lost 7 bases, with 7 bases between them. As originally analysed: It was from reference gene primer amplification that nucleated cell counts were estimated. Clones were sequenced by immunoSEQ multiplex PCR, and TCRdb holds only the in-frame ones, with some missing. Clone size and V and J calls were adopted from that table, with D and trimming inferred from the DNA. The top ten clones hold 11% of a sample with 160,000 or so clones, around 85% of them seen once.

This sequence was found in a man aged 55 to 69 with active or convalescent COVID-19. Sequenced: peripheral blood. The gene calls are TRBV15 and TRBJ1-6; D ambiguous. CDR3 nucleotides: TGTGCCACCAGCAGAGATTTTGAGAATTCACCCCTCCACTTT. Translation gives CATSRDFENSPLHF.